These 4 T cell receptor beta chains were sequenced from one sample in a study of T cell responses to AZD1222 COVID-19 vaccine. Some clones are missing from TCRdb's copy, which holds only in-frame ones; the method was immunoSEQ multiplex PCR. This sample has over 95,000 clones; approximately 90% occur once, and the top ten carry under 6.5%. Sequenced here: peripheral blood, sampled 28 days after the second AZD1222 dose. The receptors were gathered from an adult who received the AZD1222 COVID-19 vaccine.

The chain recombines TRBV10-3 with TRBJ2-7; D is uncertain. Per germline, CDR1 ENHRY and CDR2 SYGVKD. The CDR3 loop spans 11 amino acids. Trimming took 10 bases from V and 0 from J, leaving 7 bases between them. The CDR3 DNA follows: TGTGCCACCGCTTCCTCCTACGAGCAGTACTTC. It codes for CATASSYEQYF.

Here the CDR3 DNA reads TGTGCCAGCAGTAATAGGGGAGGGGGCACTGAAGCTTTCTTT. Its protein is CASSNRGGGTEAFF. V usage is TRBV7-9 and J usage is TRBJ1-1; D is perhaps TRBD1 (6 bases). The CDR3 has 14 residues. Germline loops: CDR1 SEHNR, CDR2 FQNEAQ (reference sequence). Trimming pared 6 bases from V and 4 bases from J, leaving 15 bases between.

The V and J genes are TRBV6-6 and TRBJ2-5; 13 bases agree with TRBD2. The V gene's germline CDR1 is MNHNY and CDR2 SVGAGI (reference sequence). The ends lost 5 bases at V and 5 bases at J; junction bases unmatched: 11. This CDR3 comprises 17 residues. CDR3 bases: TGTGCCAGCAGTCGGACTAGCGGGGGAGGGCGAGTCGAGACCCAGTACTTC. It codes for CASSRTSGGGRVETQYF.

As concerns this clone: The same CDR3 can be traced to other DNA sequences in this sample. This chain links TRBV7-2 with TRBJ1-3; no reliable D call. Germline V CDR1 and CDR2: SGHTA, FQGNSA. This CDR3 contains 15 residues. V lost 1 base to trimming and J lost 0 bases, with 7 bases between them. In DNA form, the CDR3 reads TGTGCCAGCAGCTTAGGACAATTCTCTGGAAACACCATATATTTT. Protein: CASSLGQFSGNTIYF.